This paragraph reports one T cell receptor beta chain. The V gene's germline CDR1 is MNHNS and CDR2 SASEGT. This CDR3 spans 15 amino acids. V lost 0 bases to trimming and J lost 7 bases; unmatched junction nucleotides: 7. This specimen belongs to a study of blood T cell repertoires in COVID-19. Whole-study context: COVID-19 samples collected from the United States, Italy and Spain covered acute and convalescent phases. T cells, B-cell-depleted T cells, or PBMCs supplied cDNA or gDNA.

Seattle's cohort entered during active infection and was followed longitudinally. Clones were sequenced by immunoSEQ multiplex PCR, and TCRdb holds only the in-frame ones, with some missing. The table shows roughly 68,000 clones, with around 74% occurring only once. This sequence originates from a man aged 55 to 70 with COVID-19, enrolled during active disease. This sequence joins TRBV6-1 and TRBJ2-3, with 7 positions matching TRBD1. The sequencing sample was made of peripheral blood. CDR3 DNA: TGTGCCAGCAGTGAAGCGGACAACAGGGGAAATACGCAGTATTTT. The encoded protein is CASSEADNRGNTQYF.